The 25 T cell receptor beta chains given below trace back to one sample, sequenced in a study of CD8+CD57+ T cells in acquired aplastic anemia. Sequencing was done on patients that had shown CD8+CD57+ cell expansion by flow cytometry. TCR beta VDJ and CDR3 profiles were obtained from a genomic DNA template. MiXCR was run by TCRdb on the reads, yielding one entry per CDR3 protein. The sample includes under 200,000 distinct CDR3 sequences, around half of them seen just once. The sequenced sample was sorted CD4+, CD8+, or CD8+CD57+ T cells (not recorded which) from PBMCs. The receptors were sampled from a human donor with aplastic anemia.

This chain connects TRBV20-1 to TRBJ2-5; the match to TRBD1 covers 9 bases. CDR1 is DFQATT and CDR2 is SNEGSKA in the germline V gene (reference sequence). The trim removed 5 bases at V and 1 base at J, leaving 8 bases unmatched. This CDR3 is 15 amino acids long. CDR3 amino acids: CSAGTRDRAQETQYF. DNA of the CDR3: TGCAGTGCTGGGACCCGGGACAGGGCCCAAGAGACCCAGTACTTC.

There are many counts of this clonotype. The chain's CDR3 is CSARGMREGLNEQFF. DNA for the CDR3: TGCAGTGCTAGAGGAATGCGGGAGGGTCTCAATGAGCAGTTCTTC. This chain links TRBV20-1 with TRBJ2-1; 9 bases fit TRBD2. Germline V lookup: CDR1 DFQATT, CDR2 SNEGSKA (reference sequence). V was pared by 1 base and J by 6 bases, with 7 bases of the junction left unmatched. The CDR3 is made up of 15 amino acids.

In this sample, this clonotype turned up a few times. V is TRBV6-1 and J is TRBJ1-1; tentatively, D is TRBD1 (5 bases). CDR3 length: 14 residues. V was cut by 4 bases and J by 4 bases, with 13 bases left in between. Germline V gene data show CDR1 as MNHNS and CDR2 as SASEGT. The CDR3 nucleotides read TGTGCCAGCAGTGGGGCAGGGATATTCACTGAAGCTTTCTTT. This sequence encodes CASSGAGIFTEAFF.

The rearrangement joins TRBV19 to TRBJ2-7; D is unclear. The V gene's germline CDR1 is LNHDA and CDR2 SQIVND (reference sequence). Deletions cut 6 bases from V and 6 bases from J, with 9 bases between. CDR3 size: 11 residues. In DNA, the CDR3 is TGTGCCAGTAGGGGGATAAGCGAGCAGTACTTC. Its protein is CASRGISEQYF. The full variable domain, rest sourced from reference TRBV19 and TRBJ2-7, is DGGITQSPKYLFRKEGQNVTLSCEQNLNHDAMYWYRQDPGQGLRLIYYSQIVNDFQKGDIAEGYSVSREKKESFPLTVTSAQKNPTAFYLCASRGISEQYFGPGTRLTVT.

The chain has TRBV27 and TRBJ1-2; D is perhaps TRBD1 (5 bases). The CDR3 spans 15 residues. Germline values: CDR1 MNHEY, CDR2 SMNVEV (reference sequence). V lost 2 bases, J lost 2 bases, and 12 bases lay in between. The CDR3 is CASSLGGQGNYGYTF. The CDR3 nucleotides read TGTGCCAGCAGTTTAGGAGGGCAGGGAAACTATGGCTACACCTTC.

V gene TRBV29-1 combines with J gene TRBJ2-7, with D maybe TRBD2 (5 bases). CDR3 length equals 11 residues. V dropped 4 bases and J dropped 2 bases, with 6 bases sitting between them. In germline, CDR1 is SQVTM, CDR2 ANQGSEA. In DNA form, the CDR3 reads TGCAGCGTTGCCGGGGCCTACGAGCAGTACTTC. This codes for CSVAGAYEQYF.

The chain employs TRBV7-9 and TRBJ1-1, with a weak D call TRBD1 (5 bases). The germline CDR1 and CDR2 sequences are SEHNR and FQNEAQ (reference sequence). V was trimmed by 7 bases and J by 3 bases, leaving 12 bases between them. This CDR3 is 13 amino acids long. The CDR3 nucleotides are TGTGCCAGCACCCAGGGTAGCTACACTGAAGCTTTCTTT. It translates to CASTQGSYTEAFF.

This clonotype showed up many times. The chain recombines TRBV11-1 with TRBJ2-3; TRBD2 aligns across 14 bases. The CDR3 extends over 20 amino acids. The germline gives CDR1 SGHAT, CDR2 FQDESV (reference sequence). Trimming took 2 bases from V and 1 from J; bases not matched to a gene: 11. CDR3 DNA: TGTGCCAGCAGCTTAACCATACTCGGGACTAGCGGGAGCGGCACAGATACGCAGTATTTT. Translation gives CASSLTILGTSGSGTDTQYF. Together with reference TRBV11-1 and TRBJ2-3, the CDR3 gives the full variable domain: EAEVAQSPRYKITEKSQAVAFWCDPISGHATLYWYRQILGQGPELLVQFQDESVVDDSQLPKDRFSAERLKGVDSTLKIQPAELGDSAMYLCASSLTILGTSGSGTDTQYFGPGTRLTVL.

About this clonotype itself: A much bigger clone sits one base away, suggesting this may be a read error. The chain combines TRBV10-2 with TRBJ2-2, with 11 bases fitting TRBD2. The CDR3 contains 16 residues. CDR1 and CDR2 from the germline V gene are WSHSY and SAAADI. The CDR3 is CASSGASGRITGGLFF. DNA of the CDR3: TGTGCCAGCAGCGGCGCTAGCGGGAGGATCACCGGGGGGCTGTTTTTT.

This clonotype was seen more than once but under ten times. The rearrangement joins TRBV10-3 to TRBJ1-2; D unclear. The CDR3 covers 14 residues. Germline values: CDR1 ENHRY, CDR2 SYGVKD. The ends were cut back, 0 bases at V and 8 bases at J, with 13 bases in the middle. The DNA of the CDR3 is TGTGCCATCAGTGAGTCGGTCGGGGTTCCGGGCTACACCTTC. It codes for CAISESVGVPGYTF.

This clonotype was observed at least ten times. The chain uses TRBV20-1 and TRBJ2-1; D is unresolved. The CDR3 sequence is 12 residues long. Trimming left V 0 bases short and J 3 bases short, with 3 bases between. From germline, CDR1 is DFQATT and CDR2 SNEGSKA (reference sequence). The CDR3, as DNA: TGCAGTGCTAGAGACGACTACAATGAGCAGTTCTTC. It is translated as CSARDDYNEQFF.

V gene TRBV7-8 combines with J gene TRBJ1-1; D is undetermined. Per the germline V gene, CDR1 is SGHVS and CDR2 is FQNEAQ. V lost 5 bases and J 6 bases, leaving 22 bases between the germline ends. The CDR3 is 16 amino acids. The CDR3 DNA reads TGTGCCAGCAGCCTAAGCCGGAGCGGCCGACGCCCTGAAGCTTTCTTT. Its translation: CASSLSRSGRRPEAFF.

This clonotype was observed a handful of times. The genes are TRBV7-6 and TRBJ1-2; 10 bases are shared with TRBD1. The length of the CDR3 is 13 residues. Germline V gene sequence: CDR1 SGHVS, CDR2 FNYEAQ. Trimming at V came to 5 bases and at J to 7 bases, leaving 4 bases not matched to a gene. The chain's CDR3 is CASSGDRGSGYTF. CDR3 coding DNA: TGTGCCAGCAGCGGGGACAGGGGTTCTGGCTACACCTTC.

This clonotype has at least ten counts. The CDR3 here is CATSDLQGGSYNEQFF. Written as DNA, the CDR3 is TGTGCCACCAGTGATTTGCAGGGGGGATCCTACAATGAGCAGTTCTTC. The chain uses TRBV24-1 and TRBJ2-1, with D tentatively TRBD1 (7 bases). Germline CDR1 is KGHDR and CDR2 is SFDVKD. The V and J ends lost 0 bases and 1 base respectively, with 9 bases between them. This CDR3 spans 16 amino acids.

This clonotype was seen a handful of times. This rearrangement joins TRBV30 to TRBJ2-3; no firm D call. This CDR3 contains 13 residues. Trimming removed 0 bases at V and 5 bases at J, with 9 bases between. Germline V gene sequence: CDR1 GTSNPN, CDR2 SVGIG (reference sequence). The CDR3 nucleotides are TGTGCCTGGAGTGTACTCCCCCAAGATACGCAGTATTTT. Amino acid sequence: CAWSVLPQDTQYF.

The genes are TRBV29-1 and TRBJ2-5; D is uncertain. The germline V gene has CDR1 SQVTM and CDR2 ANQGSEA. CDR3 length: 11 residues. V was clipped by 6 bases and J by 5 bases, with 10 bases between them. CDR3 protein: CSVGERETQYF. DNA of the CDR3: TGCAGCGTCGGAGAAAGGGAGACCCAGTACTTC.

This clonotype has a count of ten or more. The chain has TRBV19 and TRBJ1-3; no definite D call. The germline V gene encodes CDR1 LNHDA and CDR2 SQIVND (reference sequence). Between the trimmed V and J ends, which lost 6 bases and 0 bases, there was a span of 15 bases. This CDR3 has 16 residues. DNA of the CDR3: TGTGCCAGTAGCCCCCTTCAGGACTACTCTGGAAACACCATATATTTT. This gives the protein CASSPLQDYSGNTIYF.

This clonotype showed up just once. The final CDR3 position lacks the conserved phenylalanine or tryptophan, pointing to a likely read error. The chain employs TRBV7-8 and TRBJ1-2; 7 bases line up with TRBD1. This CDR3 has 13 residues. Germline V CDR1 and CDR2: SGHVS, FQNEAQ. After removal of 4 bases from V and 6 bases from J, the junction contained 5 bases not matched to a gene. The CDR3 region has the DNA TGTGCCAGCAGCTCTTCGACAGGGAATGGCTACACCTCC. Translated, it gives CASSSSTGNGYTS.

This clonotype was observed a handful of times. This sequence joins TRBV29-1 and TRBJ2-7; D possibly corresponds to TRBD1 (6 bases). V gave up 7 bases and J gave up 2 bases, with 12 bases separating them. This CDR3 spans 12 amino acids. Germline assignment: CDR1 SQVTM and CDR2 ANQGSEA. CDR3 sequence reads: CSAGVGTYEQYF. The CDR3 coding sequence is TGCAGCGCAGGGGTCGGAACCTACGAGCAGTACTTC.

The chain couples TRBV20-1 to TRBJ1-6; tentatively, D is TRBD1 (6 bases). Trimming pared 3 bases from V and 10 bases from J, leaving 16 bases between. The V gene's germline CDR1 is DFQATT and CDR2 SNEGSKA (reference sequence). The CDR3 has 14 amino acids. The CDR3 DNA follows: TGCAGTGCTAGTGGGGGGGCGTCGGGGTCACCCCTCCACTTT. Amino acid sequence: CSASGGASGSPLHF.

This chain uses TRBV20-1 with TRBJ2-3; TRBD2 matches 10 bases. Germline trimming cut 0 bases from V and 0 bases from J; bases unmatched to any gene: 6. CDR3 size: 17 residues. Germline CDR1 DFQATT, CDR2 SNEGSKA (reference sequence). The CDR3 nucleotides are TGCAGTGCTAGAGAAGGAGCGGGGGGGCTTAGCACAGATACGCAGTATTTT. The encoded protein is CSAREGAGGLSTDTQYF.

A few counts support this clonotype. The chain is built from TRBV30 and TRBJ2-1; D is unclear. Trimming took off 3 bases at V and 8 bases at J, with 11 bases between the two ends. The CDR3 sequence is 12 residues long. CDR1 is GTSNPN and CDR2 is SVGIG in the germline V gene (reference sequence). For the CDR3, the DNA is TGTGCCTGGAGAGCAAGTCCAGATGAGCAGTTCTTC. Protein: CAWRASPDEQFF.

The V call is TRBV30, the J call TRBJ2-7, with 9 bases identical to TRBD2. Germline V gene lookup returns CDR1 GTSNPN and CDR2 SVGIG (reference sequence). The V and J ends lost 6 bases and 3 bases, in that order; junction bases with no gene match: 6. This CDR3 contains 13 residues. CDR3 residues: CACDGLAIYEQYF. In DNA, the CDR3 is TGTGCCTGCGATGGACTAGCGATCTACGAGCAGTACTTC.

The chain combines TRBV10-3 with TRBJ2-3; 8 bases match TRBD2. The V gene's germline CDR1 is ENHRY and CDR2 SYGVKD. The CDR3 length is 15 residues. The ends lost 5 bases at V and 3 bases at J; junction bases unmatched: 7. CDR3 DNA sequence: TGTGCCATCAGTTATAGCGGGGTTAGTACAGATACGCAGTATTTT. Encoded protein: CAISYSGVSTDTQYF.

This clonotype was observed many times. The chain combines TRBV11-2 with TRBJ2-1, with a tentative D call TRBD2 (6 bases). The CDR3 runs to 15 residues. V was pared by 3 bases and J by 0 bases, with 9 bases between. Germline CDR1 SGHAT, CDR2 FQNNGV. The CDR3 sequence is CASSFDSGSYNEQFF. The CDR3 DNA is TGTGCCAGCAGCTTTGATAGCGGCTCCTACAATGAGCAGTTCTTC.